The rows below give T cell receptor beta chains drawn from one sample of a study of cytotoxic CD8 clonotypes in ibrutinib-treated CLL. Libraries were prepared by immunoSEQ multiplex PCR; TCRdb keeps only in-frame clonotypes and omits some of them. The sample has 200,000 or so clones, roughly 79% seen once. Source: PBMCs, taken after 12 months of ibrutinib treatment. The receptors were sampled from a human donor with chronic lymphocytic leukemia. Each CDR3 is given with its conserved first and last residue. D genes are given only for firm matches. Part of the rows lack a size; the others show once, few, many or a class for expanded clones.

J gene | clone size | V gene | D gene | CDR3 protein | CDR3 DNA
TRBJ2-3 | once | TRBV19 | . | CASSIPWAASGGQYF | TGTGCCAGTAGTATCCCGTGGGCAGCTTCCGGTGGGCAGTATTTT
TRBJ2-6 | . | TRBV4-1 | . | CASSQWTGGTGANVLTF | TGCGCCAGCAGCCAGTGGACTGGGGGGACGGGGGCCAACGTCCTGACTTTC
TRBJ1-1 | . | TRBV18 | . | CASSPGSSGKAFF | TGTGCCAGCTCGCCCGGTTCATCTGGTAAAGCTTTCTTT
TRBJ2-7 | . | TRBV6-1 | TRBD2 | CASSPKGSGRYEQYF | TGTGCCAGCAGCCCGAAGGGGAGCGGGAGGTACGAGCAGTACTTC
TRBJ2-3 | . | TRBV18 | . | CASSPTGYTDTQYF | TGTGCCAGCTCACCAACCGGTTATACAGATACGCAGTATTTT
TRBJ1-2 | . | TRBV30 | . | CAWSGVPYGYTF | TGTGCCTGGAGTGGAGTTCCCTATGGCTACACCTTC
TRBJ2-7 | few | TRBV7-8 | . | CASSLAGGYEQYF | TGTGCCAGCAGCTTAGCTGGGGGTTACGAGCAGTACTTC
TRBJ2-2 | . | TRBV15 | . | CATSRARDINTGELFF | TGTGCCACCAGCAGAGCCCGGGACATTAACACCGGGGAGCTGTTTTTT
TRBJ2-3 | . | TRBV13 | . | CASSRRGDTQYF | TGTGCCAGCAGCCGGCGAGGGGATACGCAGTATTTT
TRBJ2-7 | . | TRBV27 | . | CASSLSGGSSYEQYF | TGTGCCAGCAGTTTATCGGGTGGGAGCTCCTACGAGCAGTACTTC
TRBJ2-7 | . | TRBV6-5 | . | CASSYSIGGPSYEQYF | TGTGCCAGCAGTTACTCGATCGGGGGGCCGTCCTACGAGCAGTACTTC
TRBJ2-7 | . | TRBV29-1 | TRBD2 | CSVVGGSSYEQYF | TGCAGCGTTGTTGGCGGGAGCTCCTACGAGCAGTACTTC
TRBJ2-7 | once | TRBV5-1 | TRBD2 | CASSLGLAGTTSFYEQYF | TGCGCCAGCAGCTTGGGGCTAGCGGGGACAACCTCTTTCTACGAGCAGTACTTC
TRBJ1-2 | . | TRBV7-9 | . | CASSQQAYGYTF | TGTGCCAGCAGCCAACAGGCCTATGGCTACACCTTC
TRBJ1-3 | . | TRBV7-2 | . | CASQAAGNTIYF | TGTGCCAGCCAAGCGGCTGGAAACACCATATATTTT
TRBJ2-4 | . | TRBV11-3 | . | CASSPGDISLAKNIQYF | TGTGCCAGCAGCCCCGGAGACATCAGCCTAGCCAAAAACATTCAGTACTTC
TRBJ2-7 | . | TRBV18 | . | CASSPAWTTIHEQYF | TGTGCCAGCTCACCCGCCTGGACTACCATCCACGAGCAGTACTTC
TRBJ2-5 | . | TRBV28 | . | CASSLWDAPGYF | TGTGCCAGCAGTTTATGGGACGCGCCAGGGTACTTC
TRBJ2-7 | few | TRBV2 | TRBD2 | CASRWLAGAYEQYF | TGTGCCAGCAGGTGGCTAGCGGGAGCCTACGAGCAGTACTTC
TRBJ2-6 | . | TRBV7-9 | . | CASSLGPRDSSGANVLTF | TGTGCCAGCAGCTTAGGTCCCCGGGACTCCTCTGGGGCCAACGTCCTGACTTTC
TRBJ1-1 | . | TRBV19 | TRBD1 | CASSIGASGGGDTEAFF | TGTGCCAGTAGTATAGGCGCCTCAGGGGGTGGGGACACTGAAGCTTTCTTT
TRBJ2-7 | . | TRBV7-9 | . | CASSRGGRSSYEQYF | TGTGCCAGCAGCCGAGGCGGCAGAAGCTCCTACGAGCAGTACTTC
TRBJ1-1 | . | TRBV7-9 | . | CASSLVREAEAFF | TGTGCCAGCAGCTTAGTCAGGGAGGCTGAAGCTTTCTTT
TRBJ2-1 | . | TRBV4-2 | . | CASSPGRADNEQFF | TGTGCCAGCAGCCCCGGCCGGGCGGACAATGAGCAGTTCTTC
TRBJ1-5 | . | TRBV10-3 | TRBD1 | CAIRGGTGEQPQHF | TGTGCCATCAGGGGGGGGACAGGGGAGCAGCCCCAGCATTTT
TRBJ2-3 | . | TRBV28 | TRBD2 | CASSFLAGASTDTQYF | TGTGCCAGCAGTTTCCTAGCGGGAGCCAGCACAGATACGCAGTATTTT
TRBJ2-7 | few | TRBV14 | TRBD2 | CASSPRQREGPYEQYF | TGTGCCAGCAGCCCCCGTCAACGGGAGGGCCCTTACGAGCAGTACTTC
TRBJ1-2 | few | TRBV9 | . | CASNPGQQLYGYTF | TGTGCCAGCAACCCCGGGCAACAACTATATGGCTACACCTTC
TRBJ1-3 | . | TRBV27 | . | CASSMQGSGNTIYF | TGTGCCAGCAGCATGCAGGGGTCTGGAAACACCATATATTTT
TRBJ1-5 | . | TRBV28 | TRBD1 | CASSFGQGAGQPQHF | TGTGCCAGCAGTTTTGGACAGGGGGCTGGGCAGCCCCAGCATTTT
TRBJ1-6 | few | TRBV27 | TRBD1 | CASKPLTGSASPLHF | TGTGCCAGCAAACCGCTGACAGGGTCGGCTTCACCCCTCCACTTT
TRBJ1-1 | . | TRBV7-2 | . | CASSFLGKTEAFF | TGTGCCAGCAGTTTTTTGGGTAAAACTGAAGCTTTCTTT
TRBJ1-2 | . | TRBV12-5 | . | CASGFGQYYGYTF | TGTGCTAGTGGTTTTGGTCAGTACTATGGCTACACCTTC
TRBJ2-7 | . | TRBV28 | . | CASSLSHREKGDEQYF | TGTGCCAGCAGTCTTTCCCATAGGGAGAAGGGGGACGAGCAGTACTTC
TRBJ2-5 | . | TRBV28 | . | CASSLSTAQETQYF | TGTGCCAGCAGTTTATCCACAGCCCAAGAGACCCAGTACTTC
TRBJ2-7 | . | TRBV11-3 | TRBD2 | CASSPQAGNGGEQYF | TGTGCCAGCAGTCCTCAAGCGGGGAATGGTGGCGAGCAGTACTTC
TRBJ2-5 | . | TRBV9 | TRBD1 | CASSAVQGARETQYF | TGTGCCAGCAGCGCCGTACAGGGGGCGAGGGAGACCCAGTACTTC
TRBJ1-2 | . | TRBV10-1 | . | CASSATLENGYTF | TGCGCCAGCAGTGCTACGTTGGAAAATGGCTACACCTTC
TRBJ2-7 | once | TRBV7-9 | . | CASSLQGGYYEQYF | TGTGCCAGCAGCTTACAGGGGGGCTACTACGAGCAGTACTTC
TRBJ2-1 | . | TRBV19 | . | CASSSGVEQFF | TGTGCCAGTAGTTCTGGGGTAGAGCAGTTCTTC
TRBJ2-7 | . | TRBV11-2 | . | CASSLGWGSSYEQYF | TGTGCCAGCAGCTTAGGTTGGGGGAGCTCCTACGAGCAGTACTTC
TRBJ2-7 | . | TRBV27 | . | CASSSSSYEQYF | TGTGCCAGCAGTTCTTCCTCCTACGAGCAGTACTTC